This entry concerns a single TCR beta chain. The data stem from a study of chemoradiotherapy in HPV16-positive cancers. Sequencing was performed with immunoSEQ multiplex PCR; in TCRdb, only in-frame clones are kept and a portion is missing. Among 65,000 to 80,000 clones, almost 90% were seen once, and the ten largest hold 4% to 5%. This sample comprised blood, obtained from a patient who underwent chemoradiotherapy. The sequence came from a human donor with HPV-associated anogenital cancer.

CDR3 coding DNA: TGTGCCAGCAGTTCACTACCGGGACCAAAACACAATGAGCAGTTCTTC. This codes for CASSSLPGPKHNEQFF. This sequence joins TRBV2 and TRBJ2-1, with D possibly being TRBD1 or TRBD2 (5 bases each). This CDR3 comprises 16 residues. V lost 5 bases and J lost 5, with 19 bases in between. Germline V gene data show CDR1 as SNHLY and CDR2 as FYNNEI.